The clone carrying this TCR beta chain was seen only a few times. The data were taken from a study of cytomegalovirus exposure and HLA in healthy donors. The CDR3 consists of 15 residues. The J segment lost 5 bases and the V segment lost 8 bases, leaving 14 bases of the junction unmatched. The V gene's germline CDR1 is LNHDA and CDR2 SQIVND (reference sequence). Vbeta (60) and Jbeta (13) primers were used in the PCR. The method was immunoSEQ multiplex PCR; TCRdb's version includes in-frame clones alone and lacks a portion of them. This table holds some 100,000 clones, 65% to 80% found once. This rearrangement joins TRBV19 to TRBJ2-7; TRBD1 matches 8 bases. The sequenced sample was PBMCs. The sequence derives from a woman aged 45-60 years in good health and CMV-seropositive. The DNA for the CDR3 is TGTGCCAGTGCACGTTCGTGGACAGGGTTGAACGAGCAGTACTTC. Amino acid sequence: CASARSWTGLNEQYF.